The T cell receptor (beta chain) under discussion was sequenced for a study of vaccination and CD4 T cells after COVID-19. The CDR3 loop spans 13 amino acids. Germline values: CDR1 DFQATT, CDR2 SNEGSKA (reference sequence). Trimming stripped 5 bases from V and 4 bases from J, with 14 bases between. Treatment indicated: approximately nine-day PBMC culture with coronavirus spike peptide pools or control peptides (ViraFEST assay). Fresh IL-2 medium replaced half the culture medium on days 3 and 7. There are a few counts of this clonotype. Its specificity is not known. The Oncomine TCR Beta short-read assay was what sequenced the DNA obtained from cultured CD4+ T cells. TCRdb fed the PCR reads into MiXCR, producing one record per CDR3 protein. The sample contains approximately 25,000 distinct CDR3 sequences, about 56% of which appear only once.

The sequenced sample consisted of CD4+ T cells from blood, cultured in vitro. The V gene is TRBV20-1, the J gene TRBJ1-1; D remains unclear. The sequence derives from a human donor who had recovered from COVID-19. The CDR3 region is CSAFRVLTTEAFF. The CDR3, as DNA: TGCAGTGCTTTCCGGGTCCTTACCACTGAAGCTTTCTTT.